This TCR beta chain appears in the sequencing data of a study of identical twins. Unique molecular identifiers were present on cDNA, and template switching added a universal primer site. Each CDR3 protein gets one entry after TCRdb re-called the 5' RACE reads with MiXCR. The data show about 810,000 distinct CDR3 sequences, with more than 9% seen just once and under 2% held by the top ten. In its sample, this clonotype was seen a few times. Its antigen remains unidentified. Study results and limitations: Insertion counts were lower in abundant cord blood beta clonotypes, a trend that memory repertoires did not show. Invariant populations such as MAIT and iNKT cells could partly muddle zero-insertion analyses.

These data were also filed under a second study, of yellow fever vaccine responses in identical twins.

The sequenced sample consisted of PBMCs. The TCR comes from a woman between 18 and 30 years old in good health.

The CDR3 protein is CASSMRGGLGYNEQFF. The CDR3 nucleotides are TGCGCCAGCAGCATGCGTGGGGGGCTCGGGTACAATGAGCAGTTCTTC. This chain uses TRBV5-1 with TRBJ2-1, with D perhaps matching TRBD1 or TRBD2 (6 bases each). Deletions cut 4 bases from V and 4 bases from J, with 18 bases between. This CDR3 spans 16 amino acids. Germline values: CDR1 SGHRS, CDR2 YFSETQ.